A selection of T cell receptor beta chains follows, all from one sample in a study of regulatory dendritic cells for organ transplantation. Sequencing used immunoSEQ multiplex PCR; TCRdb keeps in-frame clones, though not all of them. In the table there are about 12,000 clones, roughly 90% of which are singletons. No antigen is known for these receptors. Sample: naive CD8+ T cells from blood cultured with dendritic cells. The source of these receptors is a human donor in good health. Each CDR3 is given with its conserved first and last residue. The order of the fields is V gene, CDR3 protein.

v_gene: TRBV27; CDR3aa: CASSLSAIGIQYF
v_gene: TRBV27; CDR3aa: CASSFRQGGEKLFF
v_gene: TRBV4-1; CDR3aa: CASSQVGGRAGLETQYF
v_gene: TRBV30; CDR3aa: CAWRSMQGEAFF
v_gene: TRBV9; CDR3aa: CASSVEASGSETQYF
v_gene: TRBV7-3; CDR3aa: CASSVDRGYGYTF
v_gene: TRBV6-6; CDR3aa: CASSARGLSYNEQFF
v_gene: TRBV10-2; CDR3aa: CASSDRGHGNTIYF
v_gene: TRBV11-2; CDR3aa: CASSLTPVYEQYF
v_gene: TRBV28; CDR3aa: CASSPDKWQYF
v_gene: TRBV7-9; CDR3aa: CASSGTGGFNEQYF
v_gene: TRBV5-6; CDR3aa: CASSQRDRVHEQYF
v_gene: TRBV19; CDR3aa: CASSGPGIHFAYEQYF
v_gene: TRBV5-1; CDR3aa: CASRASLGTNQPQHF
v_gene: TRBV9; CDR3aa: CASGGSSYNEQFF
v_gene: TRBV29-1; CDR3aa: CSVEDTGQLVGAEAFF
v_gene: TRBV5-1; CDR3aa: CASNEALATQETQYF
v_gene: TRBV4-3; CDR3aa: CASSQELRTGRSAKNIQYF
v_gene: TRBV6-5; CDR3aa: CASKAGLTAEKLFF
v_gene: TRBV5-6; CDR3aa: CASSSFPGGVSRELFF
v_gene: TRBV9; CDR3aa: CASSEEGLAVGELFF
v_gene: TRBV28; CDR3aa: CASSSGTSYEQYF
v_gene: TRBV9; CDR3aa: CASSVPSGGALDTQYF
v_gene: TRBV7-2; CDR3aa: CASSLRSSYNEQFF
v_gene: TRBV7-9; CDR3aa: CASSLIAVRHYYEQYF
v_gene: TRBV7-9; CDR3aa: CASSLVTGELFF
v_gene: TRBV4-1; CDR3aa: CASSQALGGYEQYF
v_gene: TRBV30; CDR3aa: CACSMKETNYGYTF
v_gene: TRBV2; CDR3aa: CASSGRRNYGYTF